One T cell receptor beta chain is described in this entry. Its antigen is unidentified. This sample is drawn from a study of PD-1 blockade in classical Hodgkin lymphoma. This CDR3 has 16 amino acids. V lost 6 bases, J lost 0 bases, and 14 bases lay in between. Germline loops: CDR1 MDHEN, CDR2 SYDVKM. Study-wide results and limits: Exclusion covered patients beginning nivolumab under 1 year post-ASCT.

Libraries were prepared by immunoSEQ multiplex PCR; TCRdb keeps only in-frame clonotypes and omits some of them. The table has about 37,000 clones, over 60% seen once. Patients all relapsed after autologous stem cell transplantation, and there was variation in brentuximab vedotin exposure. The chain recombines TRBV28 with TRBJ1-4; D is perhaps TRBD1 (6 bases). This sample comprised peripheral blood mononuclear cells (PBMCs), obtained at baseline. This sequence originates from a human donor with classical Hodgkin lymphoma. CDR3 sequence reads: CASRKAGGTTNEKLFF. The CDR3 region has the DNA TGTGCCAGCAGAAAAGCGGGGGGCACAACTAATGAAAAACTGTTTTTT.